The 13 T cell receptor beta chains below were found in one sample sequenced in a study of T cell repertoires in cytomegalovirus infection. TCRdb fed the reads into MiXCR, producing one record per CDR3 protein. The table has over 450,000 distinct CDR3 sequences, over 9% seen once. Sequencing was performed on PBMCs. The receptors shown here come from a human donor in good health (CMV status not recorded). Some clones in this sample may be carry-over from other donors' samples.

The table lists this clonotype with many counts. The chain uses TRBV5-1 and TRBJ1-4; TRBD1 agrees at 9 bases. Germline CDR1 reads SGHRS; CDR2 reads YFSETQ. The V gene end was trimmed by 3 bases and the J gene end by 5 bases; junction bases not matched to a gene: 2. The CDR3 is 14 residues long. CDR3 in amino acids: CASSYGTGNEKLFF. The CDR3, as DNA: TGCGCCAGCAGCTACGGGACAGGGAATGAAAAACTGTTTTTT.

In its sample, this clonotype was seen many times. The chain recombines TRBV7-3 with TRBJ2-1; TRBD1 aligns across 12 bases. The CDR3 sequence is 15 residues long. Unmatched junction bases numbered 2, after V lost 1 base and J lost 7 bases. The V gene's germline CDR1 is SGHTA and CDR2 FQGTGA. CDR3 DNA: TGTGCCAGCAGCTTAAGGGGACAGGGGGCAAATGAGCAGTTCTTC. This gives the protein CASSLRGQGANEQFF.

In this sample, this clonotype turned up a few times. V gene TRBV6-5 combines with J gene TRBJ1-1; 9 bases map to TRBD1. Germline assignment: CDR1 MNHEY and CDR2 SVGAGI. V dropped 5 bases and J dropped 1; count of bases not matched to a gene: 5. The CDR3 spans 15 residues. The CDR3 region is CASSTGGAGNTEAFF. The CDR3 bases are TGTGCCAGCAGTACAGGGGGCGCGGGGAACACTGAAGCTTTCTTT.

This clonotype was detected only a few times. The gene calls are TRBV2 and TRBJ2-1; 11 bases match TRBD2. Germline V gene sequence: CDR1 SNHLY, CDR2 FYNNEI. The CDR3 is made up of 14 amino acids. Losses at the gene ends were 4 bases for V and 9 bases for J; bases not matched to a gene: 5. The CDR3: CASSVTSGSLEQFF. As DNA, the CDR3 is TGTGCCAGCAGTGTTACTAGCGGGAGTCTTGAGCAGTTCTTC. Supplemented by reference TRBV2 and TRBJ2-1, the full variable domain reads EPEVTQTPSHQVTQMGQEVILRCVPISNHLYFYWYRQILGQKVEFLVSFYNNEISEKSEIFDDQFSVERPDGSNFTLKIRSTKLEDSAMYFCASSVTSGSLEQFFGPGTRLTVL.

Ten or more counts support this clonotype. The chain employs TRBV27 and TRBJ2-2; no firm D call. CDR3 size: 13 residues. With 2 bases removed from V and 6 bases from J, the gap between germline ends came to 7 bases. The germline CDR1 and CDR2 sequences are MNHEY and SMNVEV (reference sequence). CDR3 in DNA: TGTGCCAGCAGTTTAAAATTCGCCGGGGAGCTGTTTTTT. This gives the protein CASSLKFAGELFF.

In this sample, this clonotype turned up many times. The V and J genes are TRBV10-3 and TRBJ2-7; D gene unclear. Trimming took off 4 bases at V and 5 bases at J, with 15 bases between the two ends. The germline V gene encodes CDR1 ENHRY and CDR2 SYGVKD. This CDR3 contains 14 residues. The chain's CDR3 is CAISVDGIIHEQYF. CDR3 nucleotide sequence: TGTGCCATCAGTGTGGATGGGATAATCCACGAGCAGTACTTC.

This clonotype occurred many times. One end of the junction is discordant with germline, which a read error may explain. Written as DNA, the CDR3 is TGTGCCAGCAGTCTCAGGGCAGGGGGCCCAACATTT. This encodes CASSLRAGGPTF. The V call is TRBV28, the J call TRBJ1-1; 8 bases are a match to TRBD1. Germline assignment: CDR1 MDHEN and CDR2 SYDVKM. The CDR3 is made up of 12 amino acids.

This clonotype was counted at least ten times. The chain has TRBV28 and TRBJ2-2, with 10 bases aligning to TRBD2. The CDR3 contains 18 residues. Trimming took 1 base from V and 7 from J; bases not matched to a gene: 12. Germline assignment: CDR1 MDHEN and CDR2 SYDVKM. The CDR3 coding sequence is TGTGCCAGCAGTTTATTTCCTAGCGGGAGCCCCGGGTTCGGGGAGCTGTTTTTT. Protein product: CASSLFPSGSPGFGELFF.

The chain couples TRBV3-1 to TRBJ1-2; 8 nucleotides line up with TRBD1. V was clipped by 4 bases and J by 8 bases; unmatched bases: 6. CDR3 length: 13 residues. Germline V lookup: CDR1 LGHDT, CDR2 YNNKEL (reference sequence). The CDR3 loop is CASSPDRARGYTF. In nucleotides, the CDR3 is TGTGCCAGCAGCCCGGACAGGGCCCGAGGCTACACCTTC. Full variable domain (rest looked up from reference TRBV3-1 and TRBJ1-2): DTAVSQTPKYLVTQMGNDKSIKCEQNLGHDTMYWYKQDSKKFLKIMFSYNNKELIINETVPNRFSPKSPDKAHLNLHINSLELGDSAVYFCASSPDRARGYTFGSGTRLTVV.

This clonotype was observed a handful of times. This chain uses TRBV5-1 with TRBJ2-7, with D perhaps TRBD1 (6 bases). This CDR3 contains 14 residues. Germline lookup yields CDR1 SGHRS and CDR2 YFSETQ. With 4 bases removed from V and 0 bases from J, the gap between germline ends came to 11 bases. The DNA of the CDR3 is TGCGCCAGCAGCGTAAACAGGGTCTCCTACGAGCAGTACTTC. This encodes CASSVNRVSYEQYF.

The genes are TRBV27 and TRBJ1-1, with D hard to call. The CDR3 runs 15 residues. Germline CDR1 is MNHEY and CDR2 is SMNVEV (reference sequence). V was clipped by 6 bases and J by 1 base, with 15 bases between them. CDR3 bases: TGTGCCAGCAGCCCCCCCCGGTACGAGAACACTGAAGCTTTCTTT. This codes for CASSPPRYENTEAFF.

There are a few counts of this clonotype. This rearrangement joins TRBV2 to TRBJ2-7, with 10 bases aligning to TRBD2. J gave up 7 bases and V 4 bases, and 4 bases lay outside the gene matches. The CDR3 is 13 residues long. Germline V gene sequence: CDR1 SNHLY, CDR2 FYNNEI. The CDR3 sequence is CASSVGTSDEQYF. The CDR3 DNA reads as TGTGCCAGCAGTGTGGGGACTAGCGATGAGCAGTACTTC.

This clonotype has at least ten counts. The CDR3 region has the DNA TGTGCCAGCAGCTCCATCCCTGGGGGAAACACCATATATTTT. Protein sequence: CASSSIPGGNTIYF. J is TRBJ1-3 and V is TRBV11-2; D not certain. Per germline, CDR1 SGHAT and CDR2 FQNNGV. The CDR3 contains 14 residues. V shed 4 bases and J shed 4 bases, with 11 bases lying between them.